This passage covers 17 T cell receptor beta chains from one sample sequenced in a study of CD8 T cells in Susac syndrome. Reverse transcription used about 0.45 to 1 ug RNA and random hexamers. From the immunoSEQ multiplex PCR reads, TCRdb called clonotypes with MiXCR, one entry per CDR3 protein. The sample contains approximately 190,000 distinct CDR3 sequences, approximately 94% of which appear only once. What was sequenced was CD4+ T cells from PBMCs. These receptors were collected from a human donor in good health.

The genes are TRBV20-1 and TRBJ1-5; possible D gene TRBD1, 5 bases. The CDR3 sequence is 13 residues long. Germline-derived CDR1 and CDR2 are DFQATT and SNEGSKA (reference sequence). The V and J ends lost 3 bases and 2 bases respectively, with 8 bases between them. The CDR3 coding sequence is TGCAGTGCTAGGATAGGGGGCAATCAGCCCCAGCATTTT. Encoded protein: CSARIGGNQPQHF.

The genes are TRBV5-1 and TRBJ2-2; unclear D gene. CDR1 SGHRS and CDR2 YFSETQ come from the germline V gene. The V end was cut by 5 bases, the J end by 5 bases, with 10 bases between. There are 13 residues in the CDR3. The CDR3 region is CASRKKETGELFF. The DNA for the CDR3 is TGCGCCAGCAGAAAGAAGGAAACCGGGGAGCTGTTTTTT.

The chain recombines TRBV9 with TRBJ1-2; D is possibly TRBD1 (5 bases). Germline V lookup: CDR1 SGDLS, CDR2 YYNGEE. This CDR3 is built from 14 residues. Trimming shortened V by 2 bases and J by 4 bases, and 12 bases separated the two germline ends. CDR3 in amino acids: CASSVQGVGYGYTF. The DNA of the CDR3 is TGTGCCAGCAGCGTCCAGGGTGTCGGCTATGGCTACACCTTC.

The chain joins TRBV7-9 to TRBJ2-1, with 7 bases matching TRBD2. With 5 bases clipped from V and 4 bases from J, the junction kept 8 bases outside the gene matches. From germline, CDR1 is SEHNR and CDR2 FQNEAQ (reference sequence). The CDR3 sequence is 15 residues long. The CDR3 is CASSEDGGTYNEQFF. CDR3 DNA sequence: TGTGCCAGCAGCGAGGACGGGGGGACTTACAATGAGCAGTTCTTC.

V usage is TRBV3-1 and J usage is TRBJ1-2; the D is unclear. CDR1 LGHDT and CDR2 YNNKEL come from the germline V gene (reference sequence). The CDR3 contains 12 residues. Trimming shortened V by 5 bases and J by 8 bases, and 12 bases separated the two germline ends. The CDR3 loop reads CASSSGTHGYTF. In DNA, the CDR3 is TGTGCCAGCAGCTCCGGAACCCACGGCTACACCTTC.

This sequence joins TRBV5-1 and TRBJ2-1; D is unclear. CDR3 size: 12 residues. Between the trimmed V and J ends, which lost 5 bases and 7 bases, there was a span of 10 bases. CDR1 is SGHRS and CDR2 is YFSETQ in the germline V gene. CDR3 nucleotides: TGCGCCAGCAGTTTAATAAGGAATGAGCAGTTCTTC. Translating gives CASSLIRNEQFF.

This clonotype appeared once. This chain uses TRBV6-1 with TRBJ2-7; tentatively, D is TRBD1 (7 bases). CDR3 length: 15 residues. Trimming pared 8 bases from V and 0 bases from J, leaving 17 bases between. CDR1 is MNHNS, CDR2 SASEGT, per germline. The CDR3 DNA is TGTGCCAGCGTCAGGGGGGAAGGAGCCTCCTACGAGCAGTACGTC. Translating gives CASVRGEGASYEQYV.

This clonotype has just one count. This chain connects TRBV7-2 to TRBJ1-5, with D maybe TRBD1 (5 bases). Germline-derived CDR1 and CDR2 are SGHTA and FQGNSA. Trimming removed 5 bases at V and 2 bases at J, with 10 bases between. The CDR3 extends over 14 amino acids. CDR3 residues: CASSPRAGNQPQHF. The CDR3 DNA reads TGTGCCAGCAGCCCCAGGGCAGGCAATCAGCCCCAGCATTTT.

V is TRBV4-1 and J is TRBJ1-2; TRBD1 matches 8 bases. With 6 bases clipped from V and 7 bases from J, the junction kept 13 bases outside the gene matches. Germline CDR1 reads MGHRA; CDR2 reads YSYEKL. The CDR3 is 15 amino acids. CDR3 protein: CASSPVDREGSGYTF. CDR3 in DNA: TGCGCCAGCAGTCCTGTGGACAGGGAGGGGAGTGGCTACACCTTC.

The chain is built from TRBV7-8 and TRBJ1-2, with 7 bases that match TRBD1. Germline V gene lookup returns CDR1 SGHVS and CDR2 FQNEAQ. The CDR3 length is 14 residues. V trimming: 4 bases; J trimming: 7 bases; junction bases outside the gene matches: 9. This CDR3 is CASSSRQGRAGYTF. In DNA form, the CDR3 reads TGTGCCAGCAGCTCGCGACAGGGACGAGCTGGCTACACCTTC. The full variable domain, its missing parts supplied by reference TRBV7-8 and TRBJ1-2, is GAGVSQSPRYKVAKRGQDVALRCDPISGHVSLFWYQQALGQGPEFLTYFQNEAQLDKSGLPSDRFFAERPEGSVSTLKIQRTQQEDSAVYLCASSSRQGRAGYTFGSGTRLTVV.

This clonotype is a singleton in its sample. The rearrangement joins TRBV29-1 to TRBJ1-5; D is unclear. There are 13 residues in the CDR3. V lost 4 bases and J 5 bases, leaving 12 bases between the germline ends. Germline assignment: CDR1 SQVTM and CDR2 ANQGSEA. The CDR3 sequence: CSVGDLADQPQHF. CDR3 DNA sequence: TGCAGCGTTGGGGATTTAGCGGATCAGCCCCAGCATTTT.

This rearrangement joins TRBV18 to TRBJ2-1, with D perhaps matching TRBD1 (6 bases). V shed 3 bases and J shed 7 bases, with 10 bases lying between them. Germline CDR1 KGHSH, CDR2 LQKENI. The CDR3 has 13 residues. The CDR3 DNA sequence: TGTGCCAGCTCACCCCAACAGGGTAATGAGCAGTTCTTC. Its translation: CASSPQQGNEQFF.

The chain uses TRBV6-2 or TRBV6-3 and TRBJ2-7; D perhaps matches TRBD2 (6 bases). Germline V CDR1 and CDR2: MNHEY, SVGEGT. The CDR3 length is 13 residues. The V gene lost 6 bases and the J gene lost 5 bases, with 14 bases spanning the gap. CDR3 loop: CASRSPTRDEQYV. The CDR3 nucleotides are TGTGCCAGCAGGAGCCCGACTAGAGACGAGCAGTACGTC.

The V gene is TRBV6-6, the J gene TRBJ1-4, with no clear D. The germline V gene encodes CDR1 MNHNY and CDR2 SVGAGI (reference sequence). This CDR3 is 15 amino acids long. Trimming pared 6 bases from V and 0 bases from J, leaving 11 bases between. CDR3 sequence (DNA): TGTGCCAGCAGCCTCAACCGCGCAACTAATGAAAAACTGTTTTTT. Its translation is CASSLNRATNEKLFF.

The chain combines TRBV12-3 or TRBV12-4 with TRBJ2-1, with TRBD2 identical over 8 bases. J lost 7 bases, V lost 1 base, and 12 bases had no gene match. The CDR3 sequence is 17 residues long. CDR3: CASSLERGGPIVNEQFF. CDR3 nucleotide sequence: TGTGCCAGCAGTTTAGAACGCGGGGGGCCTATCGTGAATGAGCAGTTCTTC.

The rearrangement joins TRBV6-5 to TRBJ2-3; D not certain. This CDR3 contains 13 residues. The V end lost 5 bases, the J end lost 6 bases, and 12 bases lay between the germline ends. Germline V CDR1 and CDR2: MNHEY, SVGAGI. The CDR3: CASSPTPRDTQYF. In nucleotides, the CDR3 is TGTGCCAGCAGTCCTACTCCCCGGGATACGCAGTATTTT.

The chain recombines TRBV12-3 or TRBV12-4 with TRBJ1-5, with D possibly matching TRBD1 (6 bases). CDR3 length: 13 amino acids. Between the trimmed V and J ends, which lost 6 bases and 6 bases, there was a span of 12 bases. CDR3 DNA: TGTGCCAGCAGCCCAAACAGGGTTCAGCCCCAGCATTTT. It yields the protein CASSPNRVQPQHF.